Here is one T cell receptor (beta chain) with its context. Original handling: The authors estimated nucleated cell counts from reference gene primer amplification. Using immunoSEQ multiplex PCR, the repertoire was profiled, and TCRdb retains in-frame clones only, with some absent. That table gives V, J and clone size, and the DNA gave D and trimming. Here the sample spans about 340,000 clones, around 83% being singletons. Germline CDR1 and CDR2: SGHNT and YENEEA. The V end lost 5 bases, the J end lost 0 bases, and 14 bases lay between the germline ends. The CDR3 is 15 residues long. This sample was taken from a study of blood T cell repertoires in COVID-19. Across the study: Samples taken during acute and convalescent COVID-19 were collected in the United States, Italy and Spain. T cells, B-cell-depleted T cells, or PBMCs provided the cDNA or gDNA that served as material.

This TCR was recovered from a man in his thirties or forties with active or convalescent COVID-19. The sample consisted of peripheral blood. The chain recombines TRBV11-3 with TRBJ2-7, with D maybe TRBD2 (5 bases). The CDR3 bases are TGTGCCAGCAGCCCGCGGGTCGCCAGCTCCTACGAGCAGTACTTC. Encoded protein: CASSPRVASSYEQYF.